This passage covers 27 T cell receptor beta chains from one sample sequenced in a study of cytomegalovirus exposure and HLA in healthy donors. The PCR contained 60 Vbeta and 13 Jbeta primers. Measured with immunoSEQ multiplex PCR; TCRdb has only the in-frame clones, and not every one. This table has about 300,000 clones, just over 85% appearing once. The material sequenced was PBMCs. The receptors were gathered from a man aged 35-49 years in good health and CMV-seropositive.

The rearrangement links TRBV6-5 to TRBJ2-1; maybe TRBD2 (5 bases). The CDR3 loop spans 15 amino acids. V dropped 4 bases and J dropped 6 bases, with 16 bases sitting between them. CDR1 is MNHEY, CDR2 SVGAGI, per germline. For the CDR3, the DNA is TGTGCCAGCAGTTCACCCGGCGGGCCCGCCAATGAGCAGTTCTTC. It encodes CASSSPGGPANEQFF.

The rearrangement joins TRBV6-1 to TRBJ1-5; 9 nucleotides line up with TRBD1. This CDR3 is 14 amino acids long. Germline CDR1 reads MNHNS; CDR2 reads SASEGT. V lost 9 bases, J lost 2 bases, and 5 bases stayed unmatched. As DNA, the CDR3 is TGTGCCAGTCGCCGGGACAGGGGCAATCAGCCCCAGCATTTT. It encodes CASRRDRGNQPQHF.

The rearrangement joins TRBV5-1 to TRBJ2-5, with TRBD2 identical over 14 bases. CDR3 length: 16 residues. Germline-derived CDR1 and CDR2 are SGHRS and YFSETQ. Trimming at V came to 2 bases and at J to 5 bases, leaving 5 bases not matched to a gene. Here the CDR3 DNA reads TGCGCCAGCAGCTTAGGGACTAGCGGGAGAGGGGAGACCCAGTACTTC. Amino acids: CASSLGTSGRGETQYF.

The V and J genes are TRBV18 and TRBJ2-5; D is unresolved. The V gene's germline CDR1 is KGHSH and CDR2 LQKENI. Trimming took off 4 bases at V and 5 bases at J, with 14 bases between the two ends. The CDR3 sequence is 14 residues long. CDR3 sequence (DNA): TGTGCCAGCTCACAAGAGTCCCCGGGTGAGACCCAGTACTTC. As protein: CASSQESPGETQYF.

The chain combines TRBV19 with TRBJ2-4; D not resolved. The ends were cut back, 7 bases at V and 0 bases at J, with 10 bases in the middle. CDR1 LNHDA and CDR2 SQIVND come from the germline V gene (reference sequence). The length of the CDR3 is 14 residues. The DNA of the CDR3 is TGTGCCAGTACGGGTTTGACAGCCAAAAACATTCAGTACTTC. Translation gives CASTGLTAKNIQYF. The complete variable domain, with remaining parts taken from reference TRBV19 and TRBJ2-4, reads DGGITQSPKYLFRKEGQNVTLSCEQNLNHDAMYWYRQDPGQGLRLIYYSQIVNDFQKGDIAEGYSVSREKKESFPLTVTSAQKNPTAFYLCASTGLTAKNIQYFGAGTRLSVL.

Turning to this clone: Germline and junction disagree at one end, which may indicate a read error. This chain uses TRBV5-5 with TRBJ2-7, with 11 bases that match TRBD2. The V gene's germline CDR1 is SGHKS and CDR2 YYEKEE (reference sequence). The length of the CDR3 is 16 residues. In DNA, the CDR3 is TGTGCCAGCAGCTACGTAGCGGGAGGGCCCTCCCACGAGCAGTACTTC. It codes for CASSYVAGGPSHEQYF.

The rearrangement joins TRBV29-1 to TRBJ1-2, with D unclear. In germline, CDR1 is SQVTM, CDR2 ANQGSEA. Trimming shortened V by 6 bases and J by 8 bases, and 7 bases separated the two germline ends. This CDR3 has 9 residues. This chain's CDR3 is CSVLEGYTF. Here the CDR3 DNA reads TGCAGCGTCTTAGAGGGCTACACCTTC.

The chain couples TRBV21-1 to TRBJ1-2; TRBD1, the D gene given by the table, was not confirmed from the DNA. TRBV21-1 is annotated as a pseudogene. The CDR3 length is 16 residues. CDR3 residues: CASSKDPPTGNYGYTF. The CDR3 DNA follows: TGTGCCAGCAGCAAAGACCCTCCGACAGGTAACTATGGCTACACCTTC.

This chain uses TRBV28 with TRBJ1-3; 9 nucleotides line up with TRBD1. V lost 2 bases to trimming and J lost 3 bases; unmatched junction nucleotides: 5. The CDR3 loop spans 16 amino acids. Germline-derived CDR1 and CDR2 are MDHEN and SYDVKM. CDR3 DNA: TGTGCCAGCAGTTTAGTTAGACAGGGGGGTGGAAACACCATATATTTT. It yields the protein CASSLVRQGGGNTIYF.

V gene TRBV18 combines with J gene TRBJ2-1, with 7 bases identical to TRBD2. The ends lost 3 bases at V and 6 bases at J; junction bases unmatched: 11. The CDR3 sequence is 16 residues long. Germline CDR1 and CDR2: KGHSH and LQKENI. CDR3 DNA: TGTGCCAGCTCACCGCTAGCGGTGGACGCCTCCAATGAGCAGTTCTTC. Translation: CASSPLAVDASNEQFF.

The rearrangement uses TRBV13 and TRBJ2-5; 9 bases match TRBD1. This CDR3 spans 16 amino acids. Germline V lookup: CDR1 PRHDT, CDR2 FYEKMQ (reference sequence). The trim removed 4 bases at V and 2 bases at J, leaving 8 bases unmatched. CDR3 nucleotide sequence: TGTGCCAGCAGCTCAAGGACAGGGGCCTTACAAGAGACCCAGTACTTC. Protein sequence: CASSSRTGALQETQYF.

The chain couples TRBV27 to TRBJ2-5; 7 bases map to TRBD2. The DNA end lines up better with TRBJ2-7; the J call may be wrong. CDR3 size: 13 residues. Germline assignment: CDR1 MNHEY and CDR2 SMNVEV (reference sequence). The CDR3 bases are TGTGCCAGCAGTTCGGGGGGTTCTTACGAGCAGTACTTC. This gives the protein CASSSGGSYEQYF.

This chain joins TRBV7-9 and TRBJ2-5; TRBD1 aligns across 8 bases. Germline V gene data show CDR1 as SEHNR and CDR2 as FQNEAQ (reference sequence). The CDR3 extends over 14 amino acids. The J segment lost 5 bases and the V segment lost 3 bases, leaving 5 bases of the junction unmatched. The chain's CDR3 is CASSFGQGHETQYF. The CDR3 DNA sequence: TGTGCCAGCAGCTTCGGACAGGGACACGAGACCCAGTACTTC.

The rearrangement joins TRBV29-1 to TRBJ1-4, with unresolved D. The CDR3 has 15 residues. V was trimmed by 4 bases and J by 0 bases, leaving 12 bases between them. Germline-derived CDR1 and CDR2 are SQVTM and ANQGSEA. The CDR3 coding sequence is TGCAGCGTTGGAACTCACGCCGCAACTAATGAAAAACTGTTTTTT. Encoded protein: CSVGTHAATNEKLFF. The variable domain in full, with the rest retrieved from reference TRBV29-1 and TRBJ1-4, is SAVISQKPSRDICQRGTSLTIQCQVDSQVTMMFWYRQQPGQSLTLIATANQGSEATYESGFVIDKFPISRPNLTFSTLTVSNMSPEDSSIYLCSVGTHAATNEKLFFGSGTQLSVL.

The table lists this clone with a few counts. The V call is TRBV28, the J call TRBJ1-1; a weak D match, TRBD1 (5 bases). Looked up from germline, CDR1 is MDHEN and CDR2 is SYDVKM. Trimming left V 10 bases short and J 4 bases short, with 13 bases between. The CDR3 consists of 12 residues. CDR3 in amino acids: CATSGVGTEAFF. Written as DNA, the CDR3 is TGTGCCACCTCGGGGGTGGGCACTGAAGCTTTCTTT.

This sequence joins TRBV18 and TRBJ2-7, with 9 bases matching TRBD2. The J segment lost 4 bases and the V segment lost 3 bases, leaving 19 bases of the junction unmatched. The germline V gene has CDR1 KGHSH and CDR2 LQKENI. The CDR3 totals 19 residues. CDR3 protein: CASSPLPTGPKREAYEQYF. In DNA form, the CDR3 reads TGTGCCAGCTCACCTCTTCCGACAGGGCCCAAGCGGGAGGCTTACGAGCAGTACTTC. Filled out from reference TRBV18 and TRBJ2-7, the complete variable domain reads NAGVMQNPRHLVRRRGQEARLRCSPMKGHSHVYWYRQLPEEGLKFMVYLQKENIIDESGMPKERFSAEFPKEGPSILRIQQVVRGDSAAYFCASSPLPTGPKREAYEQYFGPGTRLTVT.

The chain is built from TRBV5-4 and TRBJ2-5, with unresolved D. Trimming removed 3 bases from V and 5 bases from J, with 14 bases in between. The CDR3 is 14 residues long. Germline V gene sequence: CDR1 SGHNT, CDR2 YYREEE (reference sequence). CDR3 nucleotides: TGTGCCAGCAGCTCCCCGCTCGGAGAGGAGACCCAGTACTTC. Its protein product is CASSSPLGEETQYF.

This chain uses TRBV7-2 with TRBJ1-2, with 9 nucleotides matching TRBD1. CDR3 length: 14 amino acids. With V trimmed by 5 bases and J by 3 bases, 4 bases remained unmatched. Germline CDR1 is SGHTA and CDR2 is FQGNSA. This chain's CDR3 is CASSAQGADYGYTF. The DNA of the CDR3 is TGTGCCAGCAGCGCACAGGGGGCGGACTATGGCTACACCTTC.

The chain recombines TRBV7-3 with TRBJ1-1, with 10 positions matching TRBD1. This CDR3 has 15 residues. V lost 2 bases, J lost 4 bases, and 4 bases stayed unmatched. Germline V gene data show CDR1 as SGHTA and CDR2 as FQGTGA. CDR3 coding DNA: TGTGCCAGCAGCTTAGCCGGGACAGGGGCCACTGAAGCTTTCTTT. Its translation is CASSLAGTGATEAFF.

The genes are TRBV5-1 and TRBJ2-2; D not certain. Germline CDR1 reads SGHRS; CDR2 reads YFSETQ. V shed 5 bases and J shed 2 bases, with 10 bases lying between them. The CDR3 runs 14 residues. The CDR3 DNA reads TGCGCCAGCAGTTTTACACCTAACACCGGGGAGCTGTTTTTT. Protein: CASSFTPNTGELFF.

The chain recombines TRBV6-5 with TRBJ2-7; 9 bases agree with TRBD2. This CDR3 has 16 residues. With V trimmed by 0 bases and J by 6 bases, 9 bases remained unmatched. Germline loops: CDR1 MNHEY, CDR2 SVGAGI. The chain's CDR3 is CASSYSRAGGPGEQYF. In DNA, the CDR3 is TGTGCCAGCAGTTACTCGAGGGCGGGAGGGCCCGGCGAGCAGTACTTC.

The J gene is TRBJ1-2, the V gene TRBV11-2; 9 bases are a match to TRBD1. This CDR3 contains 14 residues. V was clipped by 6 bases and J by 2 bases; unmatched bases: 4. The germline V gene has CDR1 SGHAT and CDR2 FQNNGV. CDR3 nucleotide sequence: TGTGCCAGCAGACCGACAGGGGGAAACTATGGCTACACCTTC. It translates to CASRPTGGNYGYTF.

This clone turned up a few times. The chain recombines TRBV19 with TRBJ2-2; D possibly corresponds to TRBD1 (6 bases). The CDR3 sequence is 14 residues long. The V and J ends lost 6 bases and 5 bases respectively, with 13 bases between them. The germline V gene has CDR1 LNHDA and CDR2 SQIVND (reference sequence). For the CDR3, the DNA is TGTGCCAGTAGGCAGACAGGTGATACCGGGGAGCTGTTTTTT. Translation: CASRQTGDTGELFF.

The gene calls are TRBV7-2 and TRBJ1-1; TRBD1 agrees at 12 bases. This CDR3 contains 14 residues. V lost 4 bases, J lost 7 bases, and 4 bases stayed unmatched. Germline V lookup: CDR1 SGHTA, CDR2 FQGNSA. The CDR3 sequence is CASSSGTGGLEAFF. In nucleotides, the CDR3 is TGTGCCAGCAGCTCCGGGACAGGGGGCCTTGAAGCTTTCTTT. The variable domain in full, with the rest retrieved from reference TRBV7-2 and TRBJ1-1, is GAGVSQSPSNKVTEKGKDVELRCDPISGHTALYWYRQSLGQGLEFLIYFQGNSAPDKSGLPSDRFSAERTGGSVSTLTIQRTQQEDSAVYLCASSSGTGGLEAFFGQGTRLTVV.

The chain links TRBV28 to TRBJ2-5; TRBD2 matches 13 bases. The end of the DNA fits TRBJ2-7 better, so the J call may be wrong. The CDR3 contains 21 residues. Germline assignment: CDR1 MDHEN and CDR2 SYDVKM. The CDR3 bases are TGTGCCAGCAGTCCCCGCCCCGGACTAGCGGGAGTAGCGGTCAGCTCCTACGAGCAGTACTTC. This translates into CASSPRPGLAGVAVSSYEQYF.

The chain joins TRBV9 to TRBJ2-6; 8 bases are shared with TRBD1. Germline V CDR1 and CDR2: SGDLS, YYNGEE. Trimming removed 1 base from V and 4 bases from J; junction bases left unmatched: 16. This CDR3 contains 20 residues. Here the CDR3 DNA reads TGTGCCAGCAGCGTATCGATTCTCTCCCAGGGGGCGCGGGGGGCCAACGTCCTGACTTTC. Residues: CASSVSILSQGARGANVLTF.

This chain uses TRBV19 with TRBJ1-5, with D perhaps matching TRBD1 (5 bases). This CDR3 is built from 16 residues. The germline CDR1 and CDR2 sequences are LNHDA and SQIVND (reference sequence). V lost 3 bases and J lost 6, with 18 bases in between. Here the CDR3 reads CASSIGGGQSGQPQHF. In nucleotides, the CDR3 is TGTGCCAGTAGTATCGGGGGAGGACAATCCGGTCAGCCCCAGCATTTT.